These 4 T cell receptor beta chains share one sample of origin, sequenced in a study of cytomegalovirus exposure and HLA in healthy donors. The PCR had 60 Vbeta and 13 Jbeta primers. The repertoire was sequenced with immunoSEQ multiplex PCR; TCRdb's copy has only in-frame clones and lacks some. The table has 180,000 or so clones, 60% to 80% seen once; the top ten hold about 3.4%. Specimen: PBMCs. The receptors were sampled from a female donor in good health and CMV-seronegative.

This clone was counted between two and nine times. The chain has TRBV7-8 and TRBJ2-1; D is possibly TRBD2 (5 bases). The CDR3 consists of 17 residues. V lost 0 bases to trimming and J lost 0 bases, with 12 bases between them. From germline, CDR1 is SGHVS and CDR2 FQNEAQ. CDR3 residues: CASSLAPPGSSYNEQFF. CDR3 DNA sequence: TGTGCCAGCAGCTTAGCCCCCCCGGGGAGCTCCTACAATGAGCAGTTCTTC.

The V call is TRBV28, the J call TRBJ1-2, with 7 bases aligning to TRBD1. Germline CDR1 MDHEN, CDR2 SYDVKM. The CDR3 loop spans 17 amino acids. The V and J ends lost 6 bases and 2 bases, in that order; junction bases with no gene match: 15. Written as DNA, the CDR3 is TGTGCCAGCAGCTCCCCCTCTTTTGACAGGGCAAACTATGGCTACACCTTC. Its translation: CASSSPSFDRANYGYTF.

V and J are TRBV5-6 and TRBJ2-2; TRBD2 agrees at 8 bases. This CDR3 contains 17 residues. Germline V gives CDR1 SGHDT, CDR2 YYEEEE. Losses at the gene ends were 3 bases for V and 1 base for J; bases not matched to a gene: 8. CDR3 bases: TGTGCCAGCAGCTGGGGCCTAGCGGGTGTGAACACCGGGGAGCTGTTTTTT. Its protein product is CASSWGLAGVNTGELFF. Complete variable domain (other parts from reference TRBV5-6 and TRBJ2-2): DAGVTQSPTHLIKTRGQQVTLRCSPKSGHDTVSWYQQALGQGPQFIFQYYEEEERQRGNFPDRFSGHQFPNYSSELNVNALLLGDSALYLCASSWGLAGVNTGELFFGEGSRLTVL.

The V gene is TRBV9, the J gene TRBJ2-1; 8 bases are shared with TRBD2. V trimming: 0 bases; J trimming: 7 bases; junction bases outside the gene matches: 9. The CDR3 consists of 16 residues. Per the germline V gene, CDR1 is SGDLS and CDR2 is YYNGEE. CDR3 in DNA: TGTGCCAGCAGCGTAGTCGCGAGCGGGAGCATAAATGAGCAGTTCTTC. Encoded protein: CASSVVASGSINEQFF.